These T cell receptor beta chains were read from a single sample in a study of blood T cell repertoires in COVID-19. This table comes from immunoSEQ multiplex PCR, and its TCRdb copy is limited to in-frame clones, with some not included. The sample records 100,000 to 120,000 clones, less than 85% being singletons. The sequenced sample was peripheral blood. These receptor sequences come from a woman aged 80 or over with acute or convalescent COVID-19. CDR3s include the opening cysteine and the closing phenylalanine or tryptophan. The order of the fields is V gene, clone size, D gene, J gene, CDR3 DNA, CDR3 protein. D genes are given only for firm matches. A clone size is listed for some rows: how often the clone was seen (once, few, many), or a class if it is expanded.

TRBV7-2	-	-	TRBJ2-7	TGTGCCAGCAGCTACCGTGTTAGCGTTTACGAGCAGTACTTC	CASSYRVSVYEQYF
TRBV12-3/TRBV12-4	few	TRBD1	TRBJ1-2	TGTGCCAGCAGCGGGACAGCTGATGGCTACACCTTC	CASSGTADGYTF
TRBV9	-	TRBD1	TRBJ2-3	TGTGCCAGCAGCGTAGGGACAGGGAAAGATACGCAGTATTTT	CASSVGTGKDTQYF
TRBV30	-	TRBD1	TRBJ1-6	TGTGCCTGGTTAGGCCCCCGGACAGGGGCTACCAATTCACCCCTCCACTTT	CAWLGPRTGATNSPLHF
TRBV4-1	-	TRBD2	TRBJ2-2	TGCGCCAGCAGCCAAGGGGGACTAGCGGGCACCGGGGAGCTGTTTTTT	CASSQGGLAGTGELFF
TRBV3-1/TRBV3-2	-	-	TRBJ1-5	TGTGCCAGCAGCCAAGAGGGATCGAGGGCTGTCAATCAGCCCCAGCATTTT	CASSQEGSRAVNQPQHF
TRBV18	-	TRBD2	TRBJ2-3	TGTGCCAGCTCACCTAATTCACTACTAGCGGGAGTAGATACGCAGTATTTT	CASSPNSLLAGVDTQYF
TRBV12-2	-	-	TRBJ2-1	TGTGCAAGTCGCTTGACTCGGGGGGCGGGATACAATGAGCAGTTCTTC	CASRLTRGAGYNEQFF
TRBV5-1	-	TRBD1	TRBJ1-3	TGCGCCAGCAGCACACAGGGGAGCTCTGGAAACACCATATATTTT	CASSTQGSSGNTIYF
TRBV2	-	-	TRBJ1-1	TGTGCCAGCAGATCAGTCATGAACACTGAAGCTTTCTTT	CASRSVMNTEAFF
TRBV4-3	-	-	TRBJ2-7	TGCGCCAGCAGCCAGACCCTCAGACGGAGCCGAGGCTACGAGCAGTACTTC	CASSQTLRRSRGYEQYF
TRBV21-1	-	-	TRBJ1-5	TGTGCCAGCAGCAGAAGCCGGGATCAGCCCCAGCATTTT	CASSRSRDQPQHF
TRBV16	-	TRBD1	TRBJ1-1	TGTGCCAGCAGCCAATCCGGGACAGGGGGGCGAGAAGCTTTCTTT	CASSQSGTGGREAFF
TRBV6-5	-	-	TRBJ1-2	TGTGCCCACGGGGGGCAGGGCTATGGCTACACCTTC	CAHGGQGYGYTF
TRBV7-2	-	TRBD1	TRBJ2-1	TGTGCCAGCAGCTTCGACCACGGCAGGGGGCTGTTCTTC	CASSFDHGRGLFF
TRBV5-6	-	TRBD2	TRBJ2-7	TGTGCCAGCAGCTTAGCGGGGGTTAACTACGAGCAGTACTTC	CASSLAGVNYEQYF
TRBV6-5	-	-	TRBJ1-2	TGTGCCAGCAGCCATGGCCCGGGGGGCTACACCTTC	CASSHGPGGYTF
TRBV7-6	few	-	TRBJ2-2	TGTGCCAGCAGCTTAGGGTACCCTAGCGAAACGAACACCGGGGAGCTGTTTTTT	CASSLGYPSETNTGELFF
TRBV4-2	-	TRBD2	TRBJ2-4	TGTGCCAGCAGCCAAGACCGTTGGTCTAGCGGGGGAGTTAGAAACATTCAGTACTTC	CASSQDRWSSGGVRNIQYF
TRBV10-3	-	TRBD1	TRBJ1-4	TGTGCCATCAGTAAAGGACAGGGATATGGTGAAAAACTGTTTTTT	CAISKGQGYGEKLFF
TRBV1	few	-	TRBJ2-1	TGCACCAGCAGCCAGGTAGCTGGCAATGAGCAGTTCTTC	CTSSQVAGNEQFF
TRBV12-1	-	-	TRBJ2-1	TGTGCCAGCAGCTTACCGTCTCTCCCCCTCGGGAATGAGCAGTTCTTC	CASSLPSLPLGNEQFF
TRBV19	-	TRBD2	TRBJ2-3	TGTGCCAGTAGTATTGAGTATCGGGCTAGCGGTTCGGGGGATACGCAGTATTTT	CASSIEYRASGSGDTQYF
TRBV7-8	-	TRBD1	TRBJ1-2	TGTGCCAGCAGCCCAGGGGGCCCCTATGGCTACACCTTC	CASSPGGPYGYTF
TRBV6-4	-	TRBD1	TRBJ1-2	TGTGCCAGCAGAGTCCGGGACAGGGGGGACTATGGCTACACCTTC	CASRVRDRGDYGYTF
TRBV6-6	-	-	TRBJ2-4	TGTGCCAGCAGTTATCCAGGGTCCCCAAACATTCAGTACTTC	CASSYPGSPNIQYF
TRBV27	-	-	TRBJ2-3	TGTGCCAGCAGTTCCCCTAGCACAGATACGCAGTATTTT	CASSSPSTDTQYF
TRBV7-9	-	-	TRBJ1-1	TGTGCCAGCAGCTTCAGACAGACAGAGAACACTGAAGCTTTCTTT	CASSFRQTENTEAFF